The source of this T cell receptor (beta chain) is a study of cytomegalovirus exposure and HLA in healthy donors. Samples came from healthy bone marrow donors. Both 60 Vbeta primers and 13 Jbeta primers went into the PCR. Method: immunoSEQ multiplex PCR; TCRdb's copy keeps in-frame clones and lacks some. Here the sample spans roughly 100,000 clones, 70% to 85% being singletons. In regard to this clone: The antigen is not known.

Whole-study results and caveats: TCR beta V- and J-gene trimming was later associated with a missense DCLRE1C variant. Among CMV-associated TCR beta chains, most appeared HLA-restricted in a later analysis. In a later analysis, a genetic analysis reported fewer productive-TCR N-insertions in an Asian-associated ancestry cluster than the cohort average.

Germline CDR1 reads MDHEN; CDR2 reads SYDVKM. V trimming: 6 bases; J trimming: 8 bases; junction bases outside the gene matches: 9. The CDR3 runs 13 residues. This clonotype was sampled from a boy aged 10-17 years in good health and CMV-seronegative. V and J are TRBV28 and TRBJ1-2; 7 nucleotides line up with TRBD1. The source material was PBMCs. Here the CDR3 reads CASSIRQGMGYTF. For the CDR3, the DNA is TGTGCCAGCAGCATCCGACAGGGCATGGGCTACACCTTC.